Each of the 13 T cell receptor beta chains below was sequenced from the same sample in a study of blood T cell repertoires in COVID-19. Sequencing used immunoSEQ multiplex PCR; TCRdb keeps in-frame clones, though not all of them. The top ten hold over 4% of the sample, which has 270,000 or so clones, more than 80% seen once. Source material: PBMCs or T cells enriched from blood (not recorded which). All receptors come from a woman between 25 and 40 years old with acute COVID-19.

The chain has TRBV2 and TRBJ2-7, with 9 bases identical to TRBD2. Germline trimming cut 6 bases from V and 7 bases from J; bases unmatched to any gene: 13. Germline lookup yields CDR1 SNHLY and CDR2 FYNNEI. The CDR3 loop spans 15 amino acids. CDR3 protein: CASSERPGLALEQYF. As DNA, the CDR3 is TGTGCCAGCAGCGAACGACCGGGACTAGCTCTGGAGCAGTACTTC. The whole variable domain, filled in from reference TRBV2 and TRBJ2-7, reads EPEVTQTPSHQVTQMGQEVILRCVPISNHLYFYWYRQILGQKVEFLVSFYNNEISEKSEIFDDQFSVERPDGSNFTLKIRSTKLEDSAMYFCASSERPGLALEQYFGPGTRLTVT.

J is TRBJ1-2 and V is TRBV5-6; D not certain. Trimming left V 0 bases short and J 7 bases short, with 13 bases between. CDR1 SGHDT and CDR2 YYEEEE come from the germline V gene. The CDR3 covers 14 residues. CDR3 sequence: CASSLGRWDTGYTF. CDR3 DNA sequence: TGTGCCAGCAGCTTGGGGAGGTGGGATACTGGCTACACCTTC.

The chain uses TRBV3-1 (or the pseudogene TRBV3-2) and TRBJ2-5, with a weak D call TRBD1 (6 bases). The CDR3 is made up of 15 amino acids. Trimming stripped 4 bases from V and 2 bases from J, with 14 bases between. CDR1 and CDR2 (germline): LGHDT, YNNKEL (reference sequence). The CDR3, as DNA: TGTGCCAGCAGCCCAGGGGCGGCTACTCAAGAGACCCAGTACTTC. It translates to CASSPGAATQETQYF.

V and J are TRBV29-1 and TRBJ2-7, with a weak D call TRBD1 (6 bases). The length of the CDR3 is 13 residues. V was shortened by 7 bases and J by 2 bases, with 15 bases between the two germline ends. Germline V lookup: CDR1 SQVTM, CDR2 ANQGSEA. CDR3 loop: CSAAGVNPYEQYF. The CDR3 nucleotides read TGCAGCGCTGCAGGGGTTAACCCCTACGAGCAGTACTTC.

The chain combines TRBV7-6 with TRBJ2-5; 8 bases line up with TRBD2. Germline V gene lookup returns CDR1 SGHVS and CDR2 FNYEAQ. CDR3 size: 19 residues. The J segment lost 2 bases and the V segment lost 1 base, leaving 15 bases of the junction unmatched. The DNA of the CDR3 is TGTGCCAGCAGCTTAGGAGCCCCCCGGCTAGCGGGTAATCAAGAGACCCAGTACTTC. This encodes CASSLGAPRLAGNQETQYF.

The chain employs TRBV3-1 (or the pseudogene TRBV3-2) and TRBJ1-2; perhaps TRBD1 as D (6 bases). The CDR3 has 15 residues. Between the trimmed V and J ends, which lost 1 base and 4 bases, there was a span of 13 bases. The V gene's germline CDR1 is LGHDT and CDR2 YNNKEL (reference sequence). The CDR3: CASSQAADSSYGYTF. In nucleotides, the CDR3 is TGTGCCAGCAGCCAAGCGGCGGACAGCAGCTATGGCTACACCTTC.

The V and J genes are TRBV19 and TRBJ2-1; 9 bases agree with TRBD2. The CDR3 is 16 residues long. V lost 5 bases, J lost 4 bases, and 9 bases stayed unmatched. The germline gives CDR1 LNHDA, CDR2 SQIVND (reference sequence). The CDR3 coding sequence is TGTGCCAGTAGTCAGGCGGGAGGGCCGGATTACAATGAGCAGTTCTTC. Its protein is CASSQAGGPDYNEQFF.

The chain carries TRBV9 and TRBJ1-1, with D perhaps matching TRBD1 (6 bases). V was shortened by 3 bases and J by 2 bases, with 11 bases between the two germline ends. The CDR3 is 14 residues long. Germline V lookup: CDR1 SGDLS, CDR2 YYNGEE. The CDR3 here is CASSATGLNTEAFF. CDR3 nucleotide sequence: TGTGCCAGCAGCGCGACAGGACTTAACACTGAAGCTTTCTTT.

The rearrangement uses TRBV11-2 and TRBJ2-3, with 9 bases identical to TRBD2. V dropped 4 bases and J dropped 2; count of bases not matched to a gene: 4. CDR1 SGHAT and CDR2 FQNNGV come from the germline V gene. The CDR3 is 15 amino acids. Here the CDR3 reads CASSSTSGHTDTQYF. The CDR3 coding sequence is TGTGCCAGCAGCTCGACTAGCGGCCACACAGATACGCAGTATTTT. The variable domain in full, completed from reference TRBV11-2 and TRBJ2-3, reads EAGVAQSPRYKIIEKRQSVAFWCNPISGHATLYWYQQILGQGPKLLIQFQNNGVVDDSQLPKDRFSAERLKGVDSTLKIQPAKLEDSAVYLCASSSTSGHTDTQYFGPGTRLTVL.

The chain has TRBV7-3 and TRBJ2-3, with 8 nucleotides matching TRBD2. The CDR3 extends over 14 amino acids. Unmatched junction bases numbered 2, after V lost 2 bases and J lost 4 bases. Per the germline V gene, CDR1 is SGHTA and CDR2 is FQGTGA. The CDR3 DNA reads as TGTGCCAGCAGCTTAGGCGGGAGGTCAGATACGCAGTATTTT. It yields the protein CASSLGGRSDTQYF. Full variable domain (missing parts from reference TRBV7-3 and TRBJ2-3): GAGVSQTPSNKVTEKGKYVELRCDPISGHTALYWYRQSLGQGPEFLIYFQGTGAADDSGLPNDRFFAVRPEGSVSTLKIQRTERGDSAVYLCASSLGGRSDTQYFGPGTRLTVL.

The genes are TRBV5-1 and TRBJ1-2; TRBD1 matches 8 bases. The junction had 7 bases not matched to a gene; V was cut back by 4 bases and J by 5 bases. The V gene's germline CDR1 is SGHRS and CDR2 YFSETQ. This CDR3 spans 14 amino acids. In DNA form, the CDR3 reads TGCGCCAGCAGCAACTGGACAGGGACATATGGCTACACCTTC. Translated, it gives CASSNWTGTYGYTF.

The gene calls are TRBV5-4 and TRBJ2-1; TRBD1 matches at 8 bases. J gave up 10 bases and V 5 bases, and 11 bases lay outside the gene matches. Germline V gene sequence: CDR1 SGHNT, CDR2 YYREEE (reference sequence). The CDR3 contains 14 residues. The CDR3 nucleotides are TGTGCCAGCAGTTCCCAGACAGGGGCCCTAGAGCAGTTCTTC. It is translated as CASSSQTGALEQFF. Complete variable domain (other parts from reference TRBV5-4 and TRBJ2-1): ETGVTQSPTHLIKTRGQQVTLRCSSQSGHNTVSWYQQALGQGPQFIFQYYREEENGRGNFPPRFSGLQFPNYSSELNVNALELDDSALYLCASSSQTGALEQFFGPGTRLTVL.

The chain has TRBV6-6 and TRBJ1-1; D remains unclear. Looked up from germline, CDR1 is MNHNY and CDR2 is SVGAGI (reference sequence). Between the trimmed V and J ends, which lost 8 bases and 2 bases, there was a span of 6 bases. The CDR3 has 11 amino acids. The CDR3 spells CASLGNTEAFF. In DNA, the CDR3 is TGTGCCAGCCTGGGCAACACTGAAGCTTTCTTT.